This entry lists 18 T cell receptor beta chains sequenced from one sample in a study of blood T cell repertoires in COVID-19. Assay: immunoSEQ multiplex PCR; the TCRdb copy retains only in-frame clones and omits some. Altogether around 300,000 clones are present, approximately 88% being singletons, with the ten largest covering under 2%. The sequencing sample was made of peripheral blood. The receptors originated from a woman aged 30 to 39 with COVID-19, enrolled during active disease.

The rearrangement links TRBV19 to TRBJ2-7, with D maybe TRBD1 (5 bases). This CDR3 comprises 14 residues. Germline CDR1 reads LNHDA; CDR2 reads SQIVND (reference sequence). V was pared by 6 bases and J by 0 bases, with 12 bases between. CDR3 protein: CASSATATSYEQYV. The CDR3 DNA follows: TGTGCCAGTAGCGCGACAGCCACCTCCTACGAGCAGTACGTC.

There are a few counts of this clone. The rearrangement uses TRBV4-3 and TRBJ1-2; a weak D match, TRBD1 (6 bases). This CDR3 region has 15 residues. Trimming removed 0 bases at V and 4 bases at J, with 12 bases between. CDR1 and CDR2 from the germline V gene are LGHNA and YSLEER. The CDR3 reads CASSQDTGNGYGYTF. CDR3 DNA: TGCGCCAGCAGCCAAGATACAGGGAATGGCTATGGCTACACCTTC.

This sequence joins TRBV9 and TRBJ1-5; D not resolved. CDR1 and CDR2 (germline): SGDLS, YYNGEE. V was clipped by 2 bases and J by 3 bases, with 12 bases between them. The CDR3 consists of 15 residues. Here the CDR3 reads CASSVGGSYNQPQHF. In nucleotides, the CDR3 is TGTGCCAGCAGCGTGGGAGGTTCATACAATCAGCCCCAGCATTTT.

This clone has just one count. The V and J genes are TRBV5-1 and TRBJ1-4; 9 nucleotides line up with TRBD1. The germline gives CDR1 SGHRS, CDR2 YFSETQ. Trimming cost V 5 bases and J 7 bases; bases outside gene matches: 9. The CDR3 runs 15 residues. CDR3 loop: CASSLGTGIFEKLFF. Here the CDR3 DNA reads TGCGCCAGCAGTCTGGGGACAGGGATTTTTGAAAAACTGTTTTTT.

The chain carries TRBV6-1 and TRBJ1-1; TRBD1 matches 9 bases. In germline, CDR1 is MNHNS, CDR2 SASEGT. After removal of 0 bases from V and 0 bases from J, the junction contained 8 bases not matched to a gene. The CDR3 has 18 amino acids. In nucleotides, the CDR3 is TGTGCCAGCAGTGAAGCGATACCTGGGACAGGGATGAACACTGAAGCTTTCTTT. This codes for CASSEAIPGTGMNTEAFF.

The V and J genes are TRBV6-5 and TRBJ1-1; no firm D call. CDR3 length: 11 amino acids. Looked up from germline, CDR1 is MNHEY and CDR2 is SVGAGI. Trimming took 6 bases from V and 6 from J, leaving 8 bases between them. The CDR3 protein is CASSHGAEAFF. CDR3 bases: TGTGCCAGCAGCCACGGGGCTGAAGCTTTCTTT.

The V gene is TRBV10-2, the J gene TRBJ1-1, with unresolved D. Germline V gene lookup returns CDR1 WSHSY and CDR2 SAAADI. CDR3 size: 12 residues. V lost 8 bases, J lost 1 base, and 8 bases lay in between. The CDR3 is CASGTWNTEAFF. In DNA form, the CDR3 reads TGCGCCAGCGGCACCTGGAACACTGAAGCTTTCTTT.

The chain recombines TRBV10-3 with TRBJ1-2; the match to TRBD1 covers 7 bases. Germline CDR1 ENHRY, CDR2 SYGVKD. The ends lost 6 bases at V and 0 bases at J; junction bases unmatched: 4. The CDR3 loop spans 14 amino acids. DNA of the CDR3: TGTGCCATCAGGGGGACAGACGCTAACTATGGCTACACCTTC. Protein: CAIRGTDANYGYTF.

J is TRBJ2-1 and V is TRBV19; a possible D gene is TRBD2 (5 bases). Trimming removed 5 bases from V and 7 bases from J, with 12 bases in between. CDR3 length: 13 amino acids. CDR1 is LNHDA, CDR2 SQIVND, per germline (reference sequence). As DNA, the CDR3 is TGTGCCAGTAGTTTCGGACTGGGGAATGAGCAGTTCTTC. It encodes CASSFGLGNEQFF.

The chain links TRBV28 to TRBJ1-4; D is undetermined. This CDR3 contains 16 residues. The V and J ends lost 5 bases and 7 bases respectively, with 20 bases between them. Looked up from germline, CDR1 is MDHEN and CDR2 is SYDVKM. CDR3 nucleotide sequence: TGTGCCAGCAGTCTCGAGGGCCGAATTGCTGGTGAAAAACTGTTTTTT. It is translated as CASSLEGRIAGEKLFF.

The rearrangement links TRBV7-2 to TRBJ2-5, with D possibly TRBD1 on 5 matching bases. Trimming removed 6 bases at V and 2 bases at J, with 13 bases between. The CDR3 is 14 amino acids. The germline V gene encodes CDR1 SGHTA and CDR2 FQGNSA. Here the CDR3 reads CASRSRVWQETQYF. DNA for the CDR3: TGTGCCAGCAGATCCAGGGTATGGCAAGAGACCCAGTACTTC.

The DNA of the CDR3 is TGTGCCAGCAGTTTGCGGCATACTGAAGCTTTCTTT. This translates into CASSLRHTEAFF. The chain uses TRBV28 and TRBJ1-1, with D unclear. Trimming stripped 3 bases from V and 5 bases from J, with 7 bases between. The CDR3 totals 12 residues. Germline-derived CDR1 and CDR2 are MDHEN and SYDVKM.

The V gene is TRBV27, the J gene TRBJ1-2; the D gene is possibly TRBD1 (6 bases). V gave up 0 bases and J gave up 8 bases, with 19 bases separating them. The CDR3 spans 16 residues. Looked up from germline, CDR1 is MNHEY and CDR2 is SMNVEV (reference sequence). The CDR3 sequence is CASSLSGPGGARGYTF. CDR3 nucleotides: TGTGCCAGCAGTTTATCCGGACCTGGGGGGGCTCGGGGCTACACCTTC.

This chain uses TRBV5-4 with TRBJ1-3, with TRBD1 as a possible D gene (5 bases). Germline CDR1 is SGHNT and CDR2 is YYREEE (reference sequence). This CDR3 comprises 16 residues. Trimming left V 0 bases short and J 0 bases short, with 10 bases between. Here the CDR3 DNA reads TGTGCCAGCAGCTTGGGGGGCAATCCCTCTGGAAACACCATATATTTT. It specifies CASSLGGNPSGNTIYF.

The gene calls are TRBV9 and TRBJ2-5; the D gene is possibly TRBD2 (6 bases). The CDR3 totals 15 residues. The V gene lost 0 bases and the J gene lost 0 bases, with 9 bases spanning the gap. Per the germline V gene, CDR1 is SGDLS and CDR2 is YYNGEE. The CDR3 sequence is CASSVAGGNQETQYF. The DNA of the CDR3 is TGTGCCAGCAGCGTAGCTGGGGGGAACCAAGAGACCCAGTACTTC.

The chain employs TRBV19 and TRBJ2-5; 8 bases fit TRBD1. The CDR3 is made up of 15 amino acids. With 6 bases clipped from V and 5 bases from J, the junction kept 11 bases outside the gene matches. The germline V gene has CDR1 LNHDA and CDR2 SQIVND (reference sequence). DNA for the CDR3: TGTGCCAGTAGAAGTCAGACAGGGGATGCGGAGACCCAGTACTTC. This codes for CASRSQTGDAETQYF.

The chain combines TRBV2 with TRBJ1-5; D is perhaps TRBD1 (6 bases). CDR1 is SNHLY, CDR2 FYNNEI, per germline. V was pared by 1 base and J by 0 bases, with 13 bases between. The length of the CDR3 is 17 residues. The CDR3 DNA is TGTGCCAGCAGTGAAGAGTTGACAGGTGTTAGCAATCAGCCCCAGCATTTT. Protein: CASSEELTGVSNQPQHF.

The rearrangement uses TRBV7-8 and TRBJ2-5; 7 nucleotides line up with TRBD2. Germline V gene sequence: CDR1 SGHVS, CDR2 FQNEAQ. The CDR3 totals 14 residues. Unmatched junction bases numbered 6, after V lost 7 bases and J lost 1 base. This chain's CDR3 is CASTSGEIQETQYF. In nucleotides, the CDR3 is TGTGCCAGCACCAGCGGGGAGATCCAAGAGACCCAGTACTTC. The whole variable domain, remainder taken from reference TRBV7-8 and TRBJ2-5, is GAGVSQSPRYKVAKRGQDVALRCDPISGHVSLFWYQQALGQGPEFLTYFQNEAQLDKSGLPSDRFFAERPEGSVSTLKIQRTQQEDSAVYLCASTSGEIQETQYFGPGTRLLVL.